This T cell receptor (beta chain) was captured by sequencing in a study of blood T cell repertoires in COVID-19. Profiled with immunoSEQ multiplex PCR; TCRdb holds only in-frame clones, not every one. The sample has 110,000 to 150,000 clones, 75% to 90% seen once; the top ten hold less than 4%. V gave up 3 bases and J gave up 3 bases; unmatched junction bases: 9. The CDR3 is 17 residues long. The V gene's germline CDR1 is LNHDA and CDR2 SQIVND (reference sequence). The material sequenced was peripheral blood. This sequence was found in an older woman with active COVID-19. The J gene is TRBJ1-2, the V gene TRBV19, with 11 nucleotides matching TRBD1. CDR3 in amino acids: CASSMRPGQGEDYGYTF. CDR3 in DNA: TGTGCCAGTAGTATGCGGCCGGGACAGGGGGAGGACTATGGCTACACCTTC.